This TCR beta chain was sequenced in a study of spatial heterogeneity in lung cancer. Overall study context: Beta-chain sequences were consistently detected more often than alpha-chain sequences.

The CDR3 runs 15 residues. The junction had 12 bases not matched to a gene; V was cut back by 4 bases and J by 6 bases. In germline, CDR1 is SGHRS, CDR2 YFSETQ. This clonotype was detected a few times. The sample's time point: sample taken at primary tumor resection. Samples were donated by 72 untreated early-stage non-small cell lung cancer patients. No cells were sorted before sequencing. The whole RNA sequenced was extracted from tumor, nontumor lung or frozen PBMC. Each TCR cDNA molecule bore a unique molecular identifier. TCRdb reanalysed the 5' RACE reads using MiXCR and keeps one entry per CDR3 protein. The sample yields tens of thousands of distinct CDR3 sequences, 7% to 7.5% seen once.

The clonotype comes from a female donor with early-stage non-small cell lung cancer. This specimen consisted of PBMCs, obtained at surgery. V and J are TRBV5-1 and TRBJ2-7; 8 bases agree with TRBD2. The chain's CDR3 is CASSRDAGGDGEQYF. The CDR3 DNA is TGCGCCAGCAGCCGGGACGCGGGAGGCGATGGCGAGCAGTACTTC.